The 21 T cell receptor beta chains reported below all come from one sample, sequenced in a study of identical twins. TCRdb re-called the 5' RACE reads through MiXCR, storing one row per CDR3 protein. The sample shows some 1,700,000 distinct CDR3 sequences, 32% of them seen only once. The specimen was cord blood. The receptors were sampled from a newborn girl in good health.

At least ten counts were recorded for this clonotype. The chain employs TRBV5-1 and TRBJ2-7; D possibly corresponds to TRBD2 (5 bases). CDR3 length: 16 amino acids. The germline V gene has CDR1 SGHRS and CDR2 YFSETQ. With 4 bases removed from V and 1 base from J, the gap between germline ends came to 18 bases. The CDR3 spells CASSILSGLRSYEQYF. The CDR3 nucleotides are TGCGCCAGCAGCATCCTGAGCGGATTACGGTCCTACGAGCAGTACTTC.

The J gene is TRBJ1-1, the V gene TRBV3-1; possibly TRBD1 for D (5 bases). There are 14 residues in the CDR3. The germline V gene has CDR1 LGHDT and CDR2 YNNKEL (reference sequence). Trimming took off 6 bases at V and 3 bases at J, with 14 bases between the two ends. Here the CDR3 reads CASSPSGRDTEAFF. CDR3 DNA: TGTGCCAGCAGTCCCTCAGGGAGGGACACTGAAGCTTTCTTT.

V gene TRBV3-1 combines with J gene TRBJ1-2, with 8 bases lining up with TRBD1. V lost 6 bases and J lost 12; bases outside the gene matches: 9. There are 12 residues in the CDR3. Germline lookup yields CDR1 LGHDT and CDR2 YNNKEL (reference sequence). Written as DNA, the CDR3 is TGTGCCAGCAGTTTCCTACAGGGGGACCACACCTTC. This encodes CASSFLQGDHTF.

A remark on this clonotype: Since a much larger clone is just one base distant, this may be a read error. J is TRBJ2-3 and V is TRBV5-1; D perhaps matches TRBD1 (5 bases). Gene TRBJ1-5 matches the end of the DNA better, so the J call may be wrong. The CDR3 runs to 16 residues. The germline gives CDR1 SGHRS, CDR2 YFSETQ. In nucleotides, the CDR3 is TGCGCCAGCAGCCGGGGACTCGAGACTAGCACAGATACGCAGCATTTT. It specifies CASSRGLETSTDTQHF.

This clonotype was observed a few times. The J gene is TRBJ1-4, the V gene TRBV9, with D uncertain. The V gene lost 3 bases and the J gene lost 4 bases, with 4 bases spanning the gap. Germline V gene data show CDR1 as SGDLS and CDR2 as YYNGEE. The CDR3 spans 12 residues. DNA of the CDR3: TGTGCCAGCAGCGATGATAATGAAAAACTGTTTTTT. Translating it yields CASSDDNEKLFF.

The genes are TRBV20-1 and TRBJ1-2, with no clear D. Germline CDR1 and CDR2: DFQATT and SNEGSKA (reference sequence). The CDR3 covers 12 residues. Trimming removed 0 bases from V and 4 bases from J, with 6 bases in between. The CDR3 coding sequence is TGCAGTGCTAGAGAGTCAGCCTATGGCTACACCTTC. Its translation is CSARESAYGYTF.

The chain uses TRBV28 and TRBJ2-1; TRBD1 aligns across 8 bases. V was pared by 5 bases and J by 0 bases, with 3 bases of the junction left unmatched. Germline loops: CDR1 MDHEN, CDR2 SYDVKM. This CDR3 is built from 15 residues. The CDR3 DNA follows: TGTGCCAGCAGTACAGGGGGTCCCTCCTACAATGAGCAGTTCTTC. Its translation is CASSTGGPSYNEQFF.

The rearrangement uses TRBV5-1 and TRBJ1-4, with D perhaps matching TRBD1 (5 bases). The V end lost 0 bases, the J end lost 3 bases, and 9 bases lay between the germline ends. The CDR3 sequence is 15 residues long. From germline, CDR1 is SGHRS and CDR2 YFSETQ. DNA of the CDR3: TGCGCCAGCAGCTTGGGTGACAGTCCTAATGAAAAACTGTTTTTT. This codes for CASSLGDSPNEKLFF.

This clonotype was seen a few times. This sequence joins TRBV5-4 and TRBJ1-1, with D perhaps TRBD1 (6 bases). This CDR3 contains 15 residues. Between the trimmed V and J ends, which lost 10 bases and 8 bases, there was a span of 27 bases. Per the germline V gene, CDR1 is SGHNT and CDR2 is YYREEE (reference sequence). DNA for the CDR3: TGTGCCTGCGGAAACGGGGGACACGGAATCTTCGAAGCTTTCTTT. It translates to CACGNGGHGIFEAFF.

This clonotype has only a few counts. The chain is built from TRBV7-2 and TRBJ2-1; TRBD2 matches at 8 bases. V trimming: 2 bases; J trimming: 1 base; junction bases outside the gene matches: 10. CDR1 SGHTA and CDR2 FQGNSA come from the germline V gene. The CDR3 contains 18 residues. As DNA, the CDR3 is TGTGCCAGCAGCTTAATTGGCGGGAGGTATCCGTCCTACAATGAGCAGTTCTTC. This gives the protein CASSLIGGRYPSYNEQFF.

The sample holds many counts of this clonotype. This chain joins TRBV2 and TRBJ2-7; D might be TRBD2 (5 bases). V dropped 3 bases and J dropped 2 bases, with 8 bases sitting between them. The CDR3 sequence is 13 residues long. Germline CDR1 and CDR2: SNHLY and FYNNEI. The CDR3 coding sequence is TGTGCCAGCAGTGAGGACTCCACCTACGAGCAGTACTTC. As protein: CASSEDSTYEQYF. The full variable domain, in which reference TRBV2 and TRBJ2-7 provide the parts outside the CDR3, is EPEVTQTPSHQVTQMGQEVILRCVPISNHLYFYWYRQILGQKVEFLVSFYNNEISEKSEIFDDQFSVERPDGSNFTLKIRSTKLEDSAMYFCASSEDSTYEQYFGPGTRLTVT.

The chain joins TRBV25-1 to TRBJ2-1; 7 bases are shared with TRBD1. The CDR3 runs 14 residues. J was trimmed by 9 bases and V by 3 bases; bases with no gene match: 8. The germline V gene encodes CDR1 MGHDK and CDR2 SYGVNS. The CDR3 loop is CASSEPRQGPEQFF. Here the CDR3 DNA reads TGTGCCAGCAGTGAGCCCCGACAGGGCCCTGAGCAGTTCTTC.

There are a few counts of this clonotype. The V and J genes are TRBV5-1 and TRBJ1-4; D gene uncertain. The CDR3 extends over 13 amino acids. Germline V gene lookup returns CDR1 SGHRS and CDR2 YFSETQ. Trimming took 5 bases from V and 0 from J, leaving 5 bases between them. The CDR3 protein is CASRIATNEKLFF. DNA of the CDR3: TGCGCCAGCAGAATAGCAACTAATGAAAAACTGTTTTTT.

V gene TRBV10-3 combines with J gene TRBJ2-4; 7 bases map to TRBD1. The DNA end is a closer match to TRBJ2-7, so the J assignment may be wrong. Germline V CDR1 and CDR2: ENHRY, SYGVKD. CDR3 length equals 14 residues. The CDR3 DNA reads TGTGCCATCAGGACCAGGGGGAGTCCCTACGAGCAGTACTTC. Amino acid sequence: CAIRTRGSPYEQYF.

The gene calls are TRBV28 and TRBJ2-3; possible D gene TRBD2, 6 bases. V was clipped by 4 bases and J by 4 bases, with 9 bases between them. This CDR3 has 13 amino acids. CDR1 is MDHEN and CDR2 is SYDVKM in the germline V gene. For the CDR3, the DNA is TGTGCCAGCAGTTGGAGGAGGGCAGATACGCAGTATTTT. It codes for CASSWRRADTQYF.

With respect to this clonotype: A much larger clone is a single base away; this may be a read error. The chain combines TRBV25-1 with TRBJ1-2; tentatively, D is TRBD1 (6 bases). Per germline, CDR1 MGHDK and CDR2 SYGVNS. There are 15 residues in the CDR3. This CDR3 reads CASSKQGLPNCGYTF. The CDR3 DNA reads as TGTGCCAGCAGCAAACAGGGTTTGCCTAACTGTGGCTACACCTTC.

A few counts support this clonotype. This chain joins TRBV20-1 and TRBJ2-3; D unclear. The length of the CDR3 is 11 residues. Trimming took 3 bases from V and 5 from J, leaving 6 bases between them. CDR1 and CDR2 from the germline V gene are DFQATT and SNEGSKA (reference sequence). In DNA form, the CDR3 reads TGCAGTGCTAGGGGAAAAGATACGCAGTATTTT. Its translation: CSARGKDTQYF.

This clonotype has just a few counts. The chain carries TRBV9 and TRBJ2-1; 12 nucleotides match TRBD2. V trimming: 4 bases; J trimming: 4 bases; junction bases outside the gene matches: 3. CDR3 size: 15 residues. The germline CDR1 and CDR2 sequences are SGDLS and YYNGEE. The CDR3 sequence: CASSMLAGGYNEQFF. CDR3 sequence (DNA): TGTGCCAGCAGCATGCTAGCGGGAGGGTACAATGAGCAGTTCTTC.

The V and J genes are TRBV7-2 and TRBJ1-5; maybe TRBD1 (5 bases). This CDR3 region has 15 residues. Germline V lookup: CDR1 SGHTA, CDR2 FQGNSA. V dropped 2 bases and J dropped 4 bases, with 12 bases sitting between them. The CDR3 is CASSLRVGVNQPQHF. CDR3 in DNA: TGTGCCAGCAGCTTAAGAGTAGGGGTAAATCAGCCCCAGCATTTT.

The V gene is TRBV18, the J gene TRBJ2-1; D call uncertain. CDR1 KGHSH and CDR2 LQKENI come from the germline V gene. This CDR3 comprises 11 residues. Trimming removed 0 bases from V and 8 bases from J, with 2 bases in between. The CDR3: CASSPPDEQFF. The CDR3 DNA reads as TGTGCCAGCTCACCACCGGATGAGCAGTTCTTC. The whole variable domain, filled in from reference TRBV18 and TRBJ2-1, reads NAGVMQNPRHLVRRRGQEARLRCSPMKGHSHVYWYRQLPEEGLKFMVYLQKENIIDESGMPKERFSAEFPKEGPSILRIQQVVRGDSAAYFCASSPPDEQFFGPGTRLTVL.

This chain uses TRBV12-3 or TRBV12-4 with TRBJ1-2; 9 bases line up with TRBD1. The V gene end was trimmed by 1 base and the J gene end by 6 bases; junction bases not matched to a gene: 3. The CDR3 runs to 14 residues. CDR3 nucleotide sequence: TGTGCCAGCAGTTTAGGACAGGGGGAGAATGGCTACACCTTC. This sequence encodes CASSLGQGENGYTF.